The 32 T cell receptor beta chains presented below share a single source sample, sequenced in a study of PD-L1 blockade in urothelial cancer. Clones were read by immunoSEQ multiplex PCR, and TCRdb kept only the in-frame ones, dropping some. The sample shows some 45,000 clones, nearly 90% of them seen only once. The time point was: pretreatment peripheral blood. This specimen was PBMCs, taken around atezolizumab (anti-PD-L1) treatment. Every receptor here comes from a donor aged 40 or over with urothelial cancer.

This chain uses TRBV15 with TRBJ2-1; the D is unclear. Deletions cut 0 bases from V and 0 bases from J, with 6 bases between. CDR1 and CDR2 (germline): LNHNV, YYDKDF (reference sequence). There are 15 residues in the CDR3. Here the CDR3 DNA reads TGTGCCACCAGCAGAGATCGCGGCTCCTACAATGAGCAGTTCTTC. Residues: CATSRDRGSYNEQFF.

This clone appeared once. The chain carries TRBV28 and TRBJ2-7, with TRBD1 matching over 9 bases. The CDR3 totals 16 residues. The trim removed 3 bases at V and 0 bases at J, leaving 6 bases unmatched. CDR1 MDHEN and CDR2 SYDVKM come from the germline V gene. CDR3 amino acids: CASSFGDRAHSYEQYF. The CDR3 region has the DNA TGTGCCAGCAGTTTTGGGGACAGGGCCCACTCCTACGAGCAGTACTTC.

The chain joins TRBV7-3 to TRBJ1-3; tentatively, D is TRBD1 (5 bases). V was clipped by 2 bases and J by 0 bases, with 8 bases between them. Germline lookup yields CDR1 SGHTA and CDR2 FQGTGA. CDR3 size: 15 residues. The CDR3 region is CASSLLGDSGNTIYF. The CDR3 DNA is TGTGCCAGCAGCTTACTAGGGGACTCTGGAAACACCATATATTTT.

In nucleotides, the CDR3 is TGTGCCAGCAGCGTAGCGGGGGGATCAGCCTACGAGCAGTACTTC. It translates to CASSVAGGSAYEQYF. The gene calls are TRBV9 and TRBJ2-7; 7 nucleotides align to TRBD2. The germline V gene has CDR1 SGDLS and CDR2 YYNGEE. This CDR3 has 15 amino acids. V lost 0 bases, J lost 2 bases, and 5 bases stayed unmatched.

Regarding this clone: Other nucleotide sequences from this sample produce the same CDR3. The chain combines TRBV7-2 with TRBJ2-1; 9 bases align to TRBD2. Unmatched junction bases numbered 1, after V lost 1 base and J lost 9 bases. The CDR3 spans 13 residues. The V gene's germline CDR1 is SGHTA and CDR2 FQGNSA. The CDR3 sequence: CASSLGREGEQFF. The CDR3 DNA is TGTGCCAGCAGCTTAGGGCGGGAGGGTGAGCAGTTCTTC.

V usage is TRBV27 and J usage is TRBJ2-3, with a possible D match to TRBD1 (6 bases). With 5 bases removed from V and 2 bases from J, the gap between germline ends came to 14 bases. The CDR3 runs 15 residues. Germline CDR1 and CDR2: MNHEY and SMNVEV (reference sequence). The CDR3 DNA is TGTGCCAGCAGTACCAAGCGACAGGACACAGATACGCAGTATTTT. Its protein product is CASSTKRQDTDTQYF.

The chain carries TRBV4-2 and TRBJ2-7, with 9 bases identical to TRBD1. Per the germline V gene, CDR1 is LGHNA and CDR2 is YNFKEQ. The CDR3 contains 13 residues. With V trimmed by 4 bases and J by 2 bases, 0 bases remained unmatched. The CDR3 coding sequence is TGTGCCAGCAGCCGGGACAGGGCCTACGAGCAGTACTTC. Its protein product is CASSRDRAYEQYF.

The V and J genes are TRBV5-5 and TRBJ1-3; unclear D gene. Germline V CDR1 and CDR2: SGHKS, YYEKEE (reference sequence). This CDR3 region has 14 residues. Trimming took off 5 bases at V and 3 bases at J, with 12 bases between the two ends. The CDR3 region has the DNA TGTGCCAGCAGGAAGGCGGATAATGGAAACACCATATATTTT. It specifies CASRKADNGNTIYF.

The chain combines TRBV29-1 with TRBJ2-5; D might be TRBD2 (6 bases). This CDR3 is 14 amino acids long. V dropped 6 bases and J dropped 9 bases, with 23 bases sitting between them. Germline assignment: CDR1 SQVTM and CDR2 ANQGSEA. CDR3 nucleotide sequence: TGCAGCGTCGCTTGGAGGACCCCCGGCGGGGCCCAGTACTTC. Translation: CSVAWRTPGGAQYF.

V and J are TRBV30 and TRBJ2-7, with D maybe TRBD2 (5 bases). The CDR3 extends over 15 amino acids. CDR1 is GTSNPN, CDR2 SVGIG, per germline (reference sequence). V dropped 0 bases and J dropped 0 bases, with 12 bases sitting between them. CDR3 loop: CAWSVGLSSSYEQYF. The CDR3, as DNA: TGTGCCTGGAGTGTAGGACTCTCGAGCTCCTACGAGCAGTACTTC.

The table lists this clone with a count of one. The CDR3 loop reads CASTQQGGGDEQFF. The CDR3 DNA reads as TGTGCCAGCACACAACAGGGAGGGGGGGATGAGCAGTTCTTC. This sequence joins TRBV6-5 and TRBJ2-1; D is perhaps TRBD2 (7 bases). CDR3 length equals 14 residues. The V and J ends lost 7 bases and 8 bases respectively, with 18 bases between them. The germline V gene has CDR1 MNHEY and CDR2 SVGAGI.

This rearrangement joins TRBV5-1 to TRBJ2-7, with 14 bases identical to TRBD2. V lost 3 bases to trimming and J lost 3 bases; unmatched junction nucleotides: 2. Germline V gene sequence: CDR1 SGHRS, CDR2 YFSETQ. The CDR3 extends over 15 amino acids. The CDR3 protein is CASSWTSGGNYEQYF. The DNA for the CDR3 is TGCGCCAGCAGCTGGACTAGCGGGGGGAACTACGAGCAGTACTTC.

J is TRBJ2-3 and V is TRBV11-2, with TRBD2 identical over 13 bases. The length of the CDR3 is 16 residues. Germline assignment: CDR1 SGHAT and CDR2 FQNNGV. V lost 5 bases and J lost 8; bases outside the gene matches: 10. The CDR3 is CASSPSTSGRGGTQYF. DNA for the CDR3: TGTGCCAGCAGCCCGAGCACTAGCGGGAGGGGGGGTACGCAGTATTTT.

Judged by abundance, this clone is medium-sized. This rearrangement joins TRBV19 to TRBJ2-1, with TRBD2 identical over 8 bases. The junction had 8 bases not matched to a gene; V was cut back by 5 bases and J by 8 bases. Germline V gene sequence: CDR1 LNHDA, CDR2 SQIVND (reference sequence). The CDR3 spans 14 residues. This CDR3 reads CASSSSGSWYEQFF. The CDR3 DNA reads as TGTGCCAGTAGTTCCAGCGGGAGCTGGTATGAGCAGTTCTTC.

This chain joins TRBV18 and TRBJ1-4; 7 positions agree with TRBD1. CDR3 size: 16 residues. Germline lookup yields CDR1 KGHSH and CDR2 LQKENI. V shed 1 base, J shed 4 bases, and the junction held 6 bases outside the gene matches. Here the CDR3 reads CASSPRRQGLNEKLFF. In nucleotides, the CDR3 is TGTGCCAGCTCACCACGACGACAGGGCCTTAATGAAAAACTGTTTTTT.

V gene TRBV7-2 combines with J gene TRBJ2-1, with D hard to call. There are 14 residues in the CDR3. Germline values: CDR1 SGHTA, CDR2 FQGNSA. Trimming took 2 bases from V and 5 from J, leaving 10 bases between them. CDR3 protein: CASSLSRLNNEQFF. CDR3 nucleotide sequence: TGTGCCAGCAGCTTATCCCGACTGAACAATGAGCAGTTCTTC.

The chain joins TRBV1 to TRBJ2-7; the table assigns TRBD2, which was not confirmed against the DNA. TRBV1 is designated a pseudogene. This CDR3 is 15 amino acids long. The CDR3 protein is CTSSAGLAGSHEQYF. The DNA for the CDR3 is TGCACCAGCAGCGCAGGACTAGCGGGATCCCACGAGCAGTACTTC.

V gene TRBV5-1 combines with J gene TRBJ2-1, with 10 nucleotides matching TRBD2. J gave up 3 bases and V 0 bases, and 9 bases lay outside the gene matches. The length of the CDR3 is 18 residues. Germline-derived CDR1 and CDR2 are SGHRS and YFSETQ. CDR3: CASSLVAPAGGLYNEQFF. The CDR3 DNA reads TGCGCCAGCAGCTTGGTTGCCCCAGCGGGAGGGCTCTACAATGAGCAGTTCTTC.

This clone was counted a single time. The chain combines TRBV2 with TRBJ1-2; a possible D gene is TRBD1 (5 bases). From germline, CDR1 is SNHLY and CDR2 FYNNEI. The germline V and J ends were trimmed by 4 bases and 2 bases, with 14 bases remaining between them. The CDR3 has 15 amino acids. CDR3 amino acids: CASSGGGALNYGYTF. As DNA, the CDR3 is TGTGCCAGCAGTGGGGGGGGTGCGCTAAACTATGGCTACACCTTC.

This sequence joins TRBV28 and TRBJ2-7, with D hard to call. CDR1 MDHEN and CDR2 SYDVKM come from the germline V gene. The CDR3 loop spans 13 amino acids. V was pared by 3 bases and J by 2 bases, with 8 bases between. In DNA form, the CDR3 reads TGTGCCAGCAGTTTCACGGTGCCCTACGAGCAGTACTTC. This sequence encodes CASSFTVPYEQYF.

The gene calls are TRBV5-1 and TRBJ2-7, with 8 bases identical to TRBD2. Trimming removed 2 bases from V and 5 bases from J; junction bases left unmatched: 6. From germline, CDR1 is SGHRS and CDR2 YFSETQ. CDR3 length equals 14 residues. DNA for the CDR3: TGCGCCAGCAGCTTAGCGGGAGTCGGGGACGAGCAGTACTTC. It yields the protein CASSLAGVGDEQYF.

The rearrangement joins TRBV10-3 to TRBJ2-5; D gene ambiguous. CDR1 is ENHRY, CDR2 SYGVKD, per germline. Trimming stripped 7 bases from V and 3 bases from J, with 12 bases between. The CDR3 covers 13 residues. The CDR3 DNA sequence: TGTGCCATCAAAGCTCGCCGGGAAGAGACCCAGTACTTC. This gives the protein CAIKARREETQYF.

The chain links TRBV2 to TRBJ1-5; D is ambiguous. CDR1 is SNHLY, CDR2 FYNNEI, per germline. The CDR3 is 13 amino acids. The V end was cut by 9 bases, the J end by 0 bases, with 9 bases between. CDR3 sequence: CASCSDSNQPQHF. The CDR3 DNA reads TGTGCCAGTTGCAGCGATAGCAATCAGCCCCAGCATTTT.

The chain couples TRBV4-3 to TRBJ2-7, with 8 bases fitting TRBD1. The CDR3 contains 16 residues. Trimming at V came to 0 bases and at J to 0 bases, leaving 4 bases not matched to a gene. Germline V gives CDR1 LGHNA, CDR2 YSLEER. The CDR3 here is CASSQEWDRTSYEQYF. CDR3 in DNA: TGCGCCAGCAGCCAAGAGTGGGACAGGACCTCCTACGAGCAGTACTTC.

The CDR3 spells CASSPWEGNQPQHF. In DNA, the CDR3 is TGTGCCAGCAGCCCGTGGGAGGGCAATCAGCCCCAGCATTTT. This chain connects TRBV9 to TRBJ1-5; D ambiguous. The CDR3 is 14 residues long. V was trimmed by 4 bases and J by 2 bases, leaving 10 bases between them. Germline V gives CDR1 SGDLS, CDR2 YYNGEE. Together with reference TRBV9 and TRBJ1-5, the CDR3 gives the full variable domain: DSGVTQTPKHLITATGQRVTLRCSPRSGDLSVYWYQQSLDQGLQFLIQYYNGEERAKGNILERFSAQQFPDLHSELNLSSLELGDSALYFCASSPWEGNQPQHFGDGTRLSIL.

This chain connects TRBV4-1 to TRBJ1-2, with 8 bases aligning to TRBD1. The junction had 8 bases not matched to a gene; V was cut back by 3 bases and J by 8 bases. The CDR3 runs to 14 residues. CDR1 is MGHRA and CDR2 is YSYEKL in the germline V gene. CDR3 coding DNA: TGCGCCAGCAGCCACCCGGACAGGGAGGGCGGCTACACCTTC. Its translation: CASSHPDREGGYTF.

A single count supports this clone. The chain has TRBV11-3 and TRBJ2-3; 12 bases fit TRBD2. Germline-derived CDR1 and CDR2 are SGHNT and YENEEA. V gave up 3 bases and J gave up 2 bases; unmatched junction bases: 6. The CDR3 covers 17 residues. This CDR3 is CASSLGLAGPNTDTQYF. As DNA, the CDR3 is TGTGCCAGCAGCTTGGGACTAGCGGGCCCCAACACAGATACGCAGTATTTT. Drawing the rest from reference TRBV11-3 and TRBJ2-3, the complete variable domain is EAGVVQSPRYKIIEKKQPVAFWCNPISGHNTLYWYLQNLGQGPELLIRYENEEAVDDSQLPKDRFSAERLKGVDSTLKIQPAELGDSAVYLCASSLGLAGPNTDTQYFGPGTRLTVL.

The chain recombines TRBV5-4 with TRBJ2-2; maybe TRBD2 (6 bases). Deletions cut 4 bases from V and 8 bases from J, with 18 bases between. The CDR3 is 15 amino acids. Germline V CDR1 and CDR2: SGHNT, YYREEE (reference sequence). CDR3 in DNA: TGTGCCAGCAGCCCTGGGGGGACTCGGATGGGGGAGCTGTTTTTT. Protein: CASSPGGTRMGELFF.

V gene TRBV9 combines with J gene TRBJ2-7; D is unclear. The germline V gene encodes CDR1 SGDLS and CDR2 YYNGEE. V dropped 4 bases and J dropped 6 bases, with 14 bases sitting between them. The CDR3 spans 13 residues. The CDR3, as DNA: TGTGCCAGCAGCCCCCAACTGTACCGCGAGCAGTACTTC. It specifies CASSPQLYREQYF.

The genes are TRBV7-2 and TRBJ2-7; D is perhaps TRBD1 (5 bases). The V end lost 6 bases, the J end lost 3 bases, and 15 bases lay between the germline ends. Germline lookup yields CDR1 SGHTA and CDR2 FQGNSA. The CDR3 sequence is 14 residues long. This CDR3 is CASSPPGWLYEQYF. CDR3 bases: TGTGCCAGCAGTCCCCCAGGGTGGCTCTACGAGCAGTACTTC.

This clone was detected a few times. The chain links TRBV9 to TRBJ1-1; the D gene is possibly TRBD1 (5 bases). CDR1 is SGDLS and CDR2 is YYNGEE in the germline V gene. The CDR3 has 14 residues. Trimming stripped 0 bases from V and 5 bases from J, with 11 bases between. CDR3 in DNA: TGTGCCAGCAGCGTAGTTATGGGGGGGACTGAAGCTTTCTTT. Translation gives CASSVVMGGTEAFF.

The chain couples TRBV15 to TRBJ1-1, with D hard to call. V lost 7 bases and J lost 1, with 10 bases in between. This CDR3 contains 13 residues. Germline V gene data show CDR1 as LNHNV and CDR2 as YYDKDF (reference sequence). The CDR3 nucleotides read TGTGCCACCACCCCGAGACAGAACACTGAAGCTTTCTTT. Amino acid sequence: CATTPRQNTEAFF.